This T cell receptor (beta chain) derives from a study of cytomegalovirus exposure and HLA in healthy donors. General study findings and limits: Associated with cytomegalovirus, according to the listing, were approximately 160 TCR beta chains.

The CDR3 has 14 residues. V was clipped by 5 bases and J by 4 bases; unmatched bases: 5. CDR1 is SGHTA, CDR2 FQGNSA, per germline. All donors participated as healthy donors of bone marrow. Vbeta (60) and Jbeta (13) primers were used in the PCR. Profiling relied on immunoSEQ multiplex PCR, and the TCRdb table lists in-frame clones only, not all of them. The sample records some 80,000 clones, under 80% being singletons. This clone is a singleton in its sample. Its antigen is still unknown. This TCR was recovered from a man aged 40-49 years in good health and CMV-seronegative. The chain combines TRBV7-2 with TRBJ2-7; TRBD2 matches at 10 bases. Sequencing was performed on PBMCs. The CDR3 region is CASSASGSLYEQYF. In DNA, the CDR3 is TGTGCCAGCAGCGCTAGCGGGAGCCTATACGAGCAGTACTTC.